The 7 T cell receptor beta chains below come from one sample, sequenced in a study of blood T cell repertoires in COVID-19. Produced via immunoSEQ multiplex PCR; TCRdb's table is partial and in-frame only. The sample holds 200,000 to 250,000 clones; 84% are singletons and the top ten take more than 9%. Sequencing was carried out using peripheral blood. These TCRs come from a man aged 50 to 60 with active or convalescent COVID-19.

The V and J genes are TRBV5-6 and TRBJ2-3; 12 bases are shared with TRBD2. The CDR3 is made up of 15 amino acids. The germline V gene has CDR1 SGHDT and CDR2 YYEEEE. The J segment lost 8 bases and the V segment lost 4 bases, leaving 8 bases of the junction unmatched. CDR3 sequence (DNA): TGTGCCAGCAGCCGAAGACTAGCGGGAGAAGGTACGCAGTATTTT. This translates into CASSRRLAGEGTQYF.

The CDR3 DNA is TGTGCCAGCAGCTTAGTACAGGGGGCCTATGGCTACACCTTC. The encoded protein is CASSLVQGAYGYTF. This chain uses TRBV7-8 with TRBJ1-2; 9 bases map to TRBD1. The V segment lost 1 base and the J segment 4 bases; nucleotides outside the gene matches: 1. The CDR3 runs 14 residues. Germline V gives CDR1 SGHVS, CDR2 FQNEAQ.

This clone was seen a handful of times. The rearrangement links TRBV5-1 to TRBJ1-4; D gene unclear. This CDR3 spans 12 amino acids. V was shortened by 3 bases and J by 11 bases, with 11 bases between the two germline ends. Germline CDR1 is SGHRS and CDR2 is YFSETQ. The CDR3: CASSYGLGKLFF. The CDR3, as DNA: TGCGCCAGCAGCTACGGACTTGGGAAACTGTTTTTT.

CDR3 region: CASSTRQGESTDTQYF. The CDR3 bases are TGTGCCAGCAGCACCCGACAGGGGGAAAGCACAGATACGCAGTATTTT. The chain uses TRBV11-2 and TRBJ2-3; 9 bases are shared with TRBD1. The CDR3 runs to 16 residues. Trimming cost V 5 bases and J 0 bases; bases outside gene matches: 6. CDR1 SGHAT and CDR2 FQNNGV come from the germline V gene.

V is TRBV28 and J is TRBJ1-5; maybe TRBD1 (5 bases). This CDR3 is 16 amino acids long. CDR1 and CDR2 (germline): MDHEN, SYDVKM. V was trimmed by 6 bases and J by 0 bases, leaving 15 bases between them. The CDR3 loop is CASSNAGMVSNQPQHF. CDR3 DNA: TGTGCCAGCAGCAACGCAGGGATGGTTAGCAATCAGCCCCAGCATTTT.

This clone came up a few times. The CDR3 region is CASSEDWGFTGDNEKLFF. CDR3 nucleotide sequence: TGTGCCAGCAGTGAAGATTGGGGTTTTACAGGGGACAATGAAAAACTGTTTTTT. The V gene is TRBV2, the J gene TRBJ1-4, with 7 bases identical to TRBD1. V shed 1 base and J 5 bases; nucleotides not matched to a gene: 13. Germline V gene data show CDR1 as SNHLY and CDR2 as FYNNEI. The CDR3 covers 18 residues.

The chain uses TRBV11-2 and TRBJ2-3, with 9 nucleotides matching TRBD1. The CDR3 runs to 17 residues. V trimming: 0 bases; J trimming: 1 base; junction bases outside the gene matches: 5. Germline assignment: CDR1 SGHAT and CDR2 FQNNGV. CDR3 amino acids: CASSLEYRTGGTDTQYF. In nucleotides, the CDR3 is TGTGCCAGCAGCTTAGAATATAGGACAGGGGGCACAGATACGCAGTATTTT. Filled out from reference TRBV11-2 and TRBJ2-3, the complete variable domain reads EAGVAQSPRYKIIEKRQSVAFWCNPISGHATLYWYQQILGQGPKLLIQFQNNGVVDDSQLPKDRFSAERLKGVDSTLKIQPAKLEDSAVYLCASSLEYRTGGTDTQYFGPGTRLTVL.